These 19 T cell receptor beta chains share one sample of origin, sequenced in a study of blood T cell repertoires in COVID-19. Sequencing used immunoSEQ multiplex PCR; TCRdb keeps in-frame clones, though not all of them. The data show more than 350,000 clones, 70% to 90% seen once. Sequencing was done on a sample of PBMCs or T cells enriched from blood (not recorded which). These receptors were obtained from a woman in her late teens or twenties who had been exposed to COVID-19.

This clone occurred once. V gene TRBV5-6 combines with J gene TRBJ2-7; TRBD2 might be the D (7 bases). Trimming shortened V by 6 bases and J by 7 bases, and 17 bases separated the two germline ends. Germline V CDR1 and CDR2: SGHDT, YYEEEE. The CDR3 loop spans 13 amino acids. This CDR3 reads CASNVGGVREQYF. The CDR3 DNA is TGTGCCAGCAACGTAGGGGGGGTTAGAGAGCAGTACTTC.

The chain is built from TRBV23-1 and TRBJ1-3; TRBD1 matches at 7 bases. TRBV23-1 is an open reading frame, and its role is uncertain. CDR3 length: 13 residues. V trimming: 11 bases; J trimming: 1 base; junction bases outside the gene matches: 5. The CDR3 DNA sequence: TGCGCCTTCCGGACAGGTTCTGGAAACACCATATATTTT. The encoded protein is CAFRTGSGNTIYF.

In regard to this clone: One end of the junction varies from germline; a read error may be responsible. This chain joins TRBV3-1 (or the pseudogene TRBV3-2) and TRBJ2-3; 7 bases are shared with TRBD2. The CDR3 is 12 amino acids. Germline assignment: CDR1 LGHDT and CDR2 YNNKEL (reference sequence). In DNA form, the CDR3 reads TGTGCCAGCAGCTTTAGCGGGTTGAGAGCAGATTTT. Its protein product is CASSFSGLRADF.

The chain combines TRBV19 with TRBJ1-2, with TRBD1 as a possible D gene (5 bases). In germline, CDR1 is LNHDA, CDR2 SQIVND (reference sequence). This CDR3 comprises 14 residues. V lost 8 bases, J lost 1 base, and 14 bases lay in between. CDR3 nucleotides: TGTGCCAGTGCCCCCGCGGGGGATAACTATGGCTACACCTTC. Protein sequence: CASAPAGDNYGYTF.

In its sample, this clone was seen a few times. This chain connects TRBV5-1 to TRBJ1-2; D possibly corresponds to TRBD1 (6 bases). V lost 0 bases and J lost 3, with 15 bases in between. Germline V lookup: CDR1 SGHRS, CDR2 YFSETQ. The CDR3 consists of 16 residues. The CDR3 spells CASSLGGPRKDYGYTF. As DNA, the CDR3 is TGCGCCAGCAGCTTGGGGGGGCCCCGAAAGGACTATGGCTACACCTTC.

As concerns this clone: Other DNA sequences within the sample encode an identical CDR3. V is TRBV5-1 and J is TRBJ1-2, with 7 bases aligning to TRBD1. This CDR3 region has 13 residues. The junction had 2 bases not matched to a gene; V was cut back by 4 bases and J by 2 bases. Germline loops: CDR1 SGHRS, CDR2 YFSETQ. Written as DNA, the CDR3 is TGCGCCAGCAGCAGGGACAGCAACTATGGCTACACCTTC. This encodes CASSRDSNYGYTF.

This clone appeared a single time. CDR3 DNA sequence: TGTGCCAGCAGCGCCTTGGACAGGGGGAATGAAAAACTGTTTTTT. This encodes CASSALDRGNEKLFF. This chain uses TRBV9 with TRBJ1-4; 10 bases are shared with TRBD1. Germline CDR1 is SGDLS and CDR2 is YYNGEE. V trimming: 3 bases; J trimming: 5 bases; junction bases outside the gene matches: 4. The CDR3 is 15 residues long.

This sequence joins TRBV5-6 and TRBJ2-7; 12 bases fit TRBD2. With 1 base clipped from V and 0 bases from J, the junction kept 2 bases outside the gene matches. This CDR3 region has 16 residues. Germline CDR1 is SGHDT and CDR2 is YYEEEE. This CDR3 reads CASSLRLAGDSYEQYF. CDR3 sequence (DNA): TGTGCCAGCAGCTTGAGACTAGCGGGGGACTCCTACGAGCAGTACTTC.

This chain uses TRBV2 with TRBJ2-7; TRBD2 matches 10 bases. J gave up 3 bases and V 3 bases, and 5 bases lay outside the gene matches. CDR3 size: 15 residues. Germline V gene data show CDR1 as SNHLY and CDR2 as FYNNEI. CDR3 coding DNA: TGTGCCAGCAGTGATATGACTAGCGGGCGCTACGAGCAGTACTTC. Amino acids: CASSDMTSGRYEQYF.

CDR3 coding DNA: TGTGCCAGCGCCGCCGGGACTAGCGGGAGCGAGCAGTACTTC. Amino acids: CASAAGTSGSEQYF. The chain employs TRBV2 and TRBJ2-7; 14 bases map to TRBD2. Germline CDR1 reads SNHLY; CDR2 reads FYNNEI. Trimming removed 8 bases from V and 6 bases from J; junction bases left unmatched: 6. CDR3 length equals 14 residues.

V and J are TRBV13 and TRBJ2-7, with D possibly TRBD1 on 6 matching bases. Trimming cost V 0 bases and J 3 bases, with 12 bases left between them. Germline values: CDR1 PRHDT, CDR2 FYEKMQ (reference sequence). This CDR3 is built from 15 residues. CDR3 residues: CASSLGDRRNYEQYF. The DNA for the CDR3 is TGTGCCAGCAGCTTAGGGGACAGAAGGAACTACGAGCAGTACTTC.

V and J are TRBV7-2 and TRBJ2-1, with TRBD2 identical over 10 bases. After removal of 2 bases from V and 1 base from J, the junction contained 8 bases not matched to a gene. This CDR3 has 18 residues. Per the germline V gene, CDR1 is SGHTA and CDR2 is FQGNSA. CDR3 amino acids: CASSLKASGGLSYNEQFF. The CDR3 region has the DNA TGTGCCAGCAGCTTAAAGGCTAGCGGGGGCCTTTCCTACAATGAGCAGTTCTTC.

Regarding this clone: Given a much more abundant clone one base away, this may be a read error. CDR3 amino acids: CASRRQGAYEQYF. The DNA for the CDR3 is TGTGCCAGCAGAAGACAGGGGGCCTACGAGCAGTACTTC. The chain carries TRBV12-3 or TRBV12-4 and TRBJ2-7; 9 bases match TRBD1. This CDR3 is built from 13 residues. V dropped 6 bases and J dropped 2; count of bases not matched to a gene: 2.

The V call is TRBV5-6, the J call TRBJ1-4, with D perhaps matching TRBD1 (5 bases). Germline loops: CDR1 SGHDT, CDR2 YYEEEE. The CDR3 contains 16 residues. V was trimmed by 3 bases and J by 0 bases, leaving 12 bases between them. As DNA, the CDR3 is TGTGCCAGCAGCTGGAATACGGGGGCAACTAATGAAAAACTGTTTTTT. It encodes CASSWNTGATNEKLFF.

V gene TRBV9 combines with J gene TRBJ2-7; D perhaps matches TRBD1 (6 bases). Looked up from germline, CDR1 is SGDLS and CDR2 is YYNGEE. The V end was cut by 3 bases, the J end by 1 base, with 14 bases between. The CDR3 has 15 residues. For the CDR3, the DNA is TGTGCCAGCAGCGCCCTCCCGGGACAATCCTACGAGCAGTACTTC. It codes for CASSALPGQSYEQYF.

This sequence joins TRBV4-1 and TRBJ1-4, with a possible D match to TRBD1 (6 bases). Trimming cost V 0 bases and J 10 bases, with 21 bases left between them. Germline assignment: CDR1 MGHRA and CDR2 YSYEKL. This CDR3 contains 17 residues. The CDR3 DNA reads TGCGCCAGCAGCCAAGATACGCCTGGCAGGGAAGGGGGAAAACTGTTTTTT. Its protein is CASSQDTPGREGGKLFF.

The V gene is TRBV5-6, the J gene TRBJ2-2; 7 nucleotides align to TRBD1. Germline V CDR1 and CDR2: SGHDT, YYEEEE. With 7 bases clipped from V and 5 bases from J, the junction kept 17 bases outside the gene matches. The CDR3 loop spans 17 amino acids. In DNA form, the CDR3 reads TGTGCCAGCGTATGGCGAACAGGGGCGCTGGGTACCGGGGAGCTGTTTTTT. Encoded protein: CASVWRTGALGTGELFF.

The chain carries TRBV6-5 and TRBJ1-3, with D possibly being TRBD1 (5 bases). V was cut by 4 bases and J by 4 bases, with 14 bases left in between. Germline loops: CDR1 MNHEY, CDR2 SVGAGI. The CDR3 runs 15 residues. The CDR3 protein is CASSFGSGWGNTIYF. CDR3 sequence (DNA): TGTGCCAGCAGTTTCGGATCAGGGTGGGGAAACACCATATATTTT.

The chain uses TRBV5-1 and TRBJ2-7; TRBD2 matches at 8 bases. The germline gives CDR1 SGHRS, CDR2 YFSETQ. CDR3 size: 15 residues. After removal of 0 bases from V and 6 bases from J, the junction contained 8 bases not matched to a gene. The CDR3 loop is CASSLGGPGGLEQYF. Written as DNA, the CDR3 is TGCGCCAGCAGCTTGGGAGGTCCGGGAGGGCTCGAGCAGTACTTC.